The rows below give T cell receptor beta chains drawn from one sample of a study of blood T cell repertoires in COVID-19. Using immunoSEQ multiplex PCR, the repertoire was profiled, and TCRdb retains in-frame clones only, with some absent. There are about 71,000 clones in the sample; around 84% occur only once, and just under 7% lies in the top ten. Sequencing was done on a sample of peripheral blood. These receptors were collected from a man in his fifties with active COVID-19. Each CDR3 is given with its conserved first and last residue. The order of the fields is D gene, clone size, J gene, V gene, CDR3 DNA, CDR3 protein. D genes are given only for firm matches. Clone size is not always given. Where it is, it says once, few, many or a class for expanded clones.

TRBD1 | - | TRBJ1-2 | TRBV19 | TGTGCCAGTATCAGGACAGGGACCTACGGCTACACCTTC | CASIRTGTYGYTF
- | - | TRBJ1-2 | TRBV6-5 | TGTGCCAGCAGTCCCGCAGGGGACTATGGCTACACCTTC | CASSPAGDYGYTF
- | - | TRBJ2-2 | TRBV5-4 | TGTGCCAGCAGCCGGCGGACCGGGGAGCTGTTTTTT | CASSRRTGELFF
TRBD2 | - | TRBJ2-5 | TRBV3-1/TRBV3-2 | TGTGCCAGCAGCCAAGCGGGAGCGGGGGTGAGGGAGACCCAGTACTTC | CASSQAGAGVRETQYF
- | - | TRBJ2-3 | TRBV7-3 | TGTGCCAGCAGCTTACAGTCCTCCAGGGCAGATACGCAGTATTTT | CASSLQSSRADTQYF
- | - | TRBJ2-7 | TRBV10-3 | TGTGCCATCAGTGACGGGGGTACAGACTACGAGCAGTACTTC | CAISDGGTDYEQYF
- | once | TRBJ2-5 | TRBV11-3 | TGTGCCAGCACCCAGTCCCAAGAGACCCAGTACTTC | CASTQSQETQYF
- | once | TRBJ1-2 | TRBV7-9 | TGTGCCAGCAGCTTAACCTTGGGGCCCCTTAACTATGGCTACACCTTC | CASSLTLGPLNYGYTF
- | - | TRBJ1-4 | TRBV4-1 | TGCGCCAGCAGCAACGGTGCAACTAATGAAAAACTGTTTTTT | CASSNGATNEKLFF
TRBD2 | once | TRBJ2-7 | TRBV4-2 | TGTGCCAGCAGCCAACTCTCAGGGACTAGCGGGGGGGCACACGAGCAGTACTTC | CASSQLSGTSGGAHEQYF
TRBD1 | once | TRBJ1-4 | TRBV18 | TGTGCCAGCTCACGGGGGACAGTGAGGAATGAAAAACTGTTTTTT | CASSRGTVRNEKLFF
TRBD2 | - | TRBJ2-1 | TRBV5-1 | TGCGCCAGCAGCTTGTCCTGGCAAGCGGGATCGGATGAGCAGTTCTTC | CASSLSWQAGSDEQFF
TRBD2 | - | TRBJ2-2 | TRBV7-9 | TGTGCCAGCAGAGGACTAGCGGGAGCCGGGGAGCTGTTTTTT | CASRGLAGAGELFF
TRBD2 | - | TRBJ2-1 | TRBV2 | TGTGCCAGCATGCAGACTAGCGTTTACAATGAGCAGTTCTTC | CASMQTSVYNEQFF
- | - | TRBJ2-7 | TRBV10-2 | TGCGCCAGCAGTGGGGCGGGTTGGGGTACCTACGAGCAGTACTTC | CASSGAGWGTYEQYF